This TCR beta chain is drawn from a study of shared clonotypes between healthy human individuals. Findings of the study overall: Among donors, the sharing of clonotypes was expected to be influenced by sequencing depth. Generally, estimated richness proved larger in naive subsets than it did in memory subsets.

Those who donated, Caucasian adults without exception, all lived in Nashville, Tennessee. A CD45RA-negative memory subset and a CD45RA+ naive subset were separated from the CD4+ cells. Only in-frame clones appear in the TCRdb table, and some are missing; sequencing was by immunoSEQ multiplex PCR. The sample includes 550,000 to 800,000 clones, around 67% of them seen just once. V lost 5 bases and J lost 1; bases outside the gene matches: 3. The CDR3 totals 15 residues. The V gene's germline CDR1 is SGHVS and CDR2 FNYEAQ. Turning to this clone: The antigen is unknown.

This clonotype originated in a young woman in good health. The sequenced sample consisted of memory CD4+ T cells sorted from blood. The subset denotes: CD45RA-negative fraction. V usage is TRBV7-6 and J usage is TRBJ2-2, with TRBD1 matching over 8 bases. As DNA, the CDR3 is TGTGCCAGCAGCCCCGGGACAGGGAACACCGGGGAGCTGTTTTTT. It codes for CASSPGTGNTGELFF.